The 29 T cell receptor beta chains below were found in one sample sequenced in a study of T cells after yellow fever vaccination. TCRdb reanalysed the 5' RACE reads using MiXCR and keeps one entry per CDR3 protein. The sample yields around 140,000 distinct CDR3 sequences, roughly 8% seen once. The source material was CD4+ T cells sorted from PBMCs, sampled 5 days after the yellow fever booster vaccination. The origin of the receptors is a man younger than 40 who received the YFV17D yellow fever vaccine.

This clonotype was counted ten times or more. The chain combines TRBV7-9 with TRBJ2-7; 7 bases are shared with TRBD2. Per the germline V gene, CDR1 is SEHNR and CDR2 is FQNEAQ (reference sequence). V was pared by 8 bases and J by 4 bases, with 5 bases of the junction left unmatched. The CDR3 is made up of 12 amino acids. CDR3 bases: TGTGCCAGCGGCGGGAGATCTTACGAGCAGTACTTC. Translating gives CASGGRSYEQYF.

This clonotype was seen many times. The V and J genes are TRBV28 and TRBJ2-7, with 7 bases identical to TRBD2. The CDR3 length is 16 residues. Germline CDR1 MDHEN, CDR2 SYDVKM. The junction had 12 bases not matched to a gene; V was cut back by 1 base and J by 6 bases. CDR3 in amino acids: CASSLSSGGRVAEQYF. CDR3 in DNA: TGTGCCAGCAGTTTATCTAGCGGCGGGAGAGTCGCCGAGCAGTACTTC.

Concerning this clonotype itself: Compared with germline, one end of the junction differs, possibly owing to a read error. In nucleotides, the CDR3 is TGTGCCAGTCTCCTAGCAGAGAACACCGGGGAGCCGTTTTTT. Translated, it gives CASLLAENTGEPFF. The rearrangement uses TRBV4-2 and TRBJ2-2; D might be TRBD2 (5 bases). The CDR3 is 14 residues long. The V gene's germline CDR1 is LGHNA and CDR2 YNFKEQ.

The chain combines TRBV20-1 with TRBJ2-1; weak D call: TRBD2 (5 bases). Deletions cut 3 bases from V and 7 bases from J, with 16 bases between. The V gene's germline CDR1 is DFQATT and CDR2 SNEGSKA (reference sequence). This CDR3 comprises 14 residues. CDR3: CSASVSGSWNEQFF. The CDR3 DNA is TGCAGTGCTAGTGTGTCGGGATCTTGGAATGAGCAGTTCTTC.

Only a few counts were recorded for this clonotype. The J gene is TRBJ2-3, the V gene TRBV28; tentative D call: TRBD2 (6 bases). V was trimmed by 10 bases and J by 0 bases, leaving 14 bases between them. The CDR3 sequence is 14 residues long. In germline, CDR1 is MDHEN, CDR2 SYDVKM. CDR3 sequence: CATGTGRSTDTQYF. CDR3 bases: TGTGCCACGGGGACTGGTCGGAGCACAGATACGCAGTATTTT.

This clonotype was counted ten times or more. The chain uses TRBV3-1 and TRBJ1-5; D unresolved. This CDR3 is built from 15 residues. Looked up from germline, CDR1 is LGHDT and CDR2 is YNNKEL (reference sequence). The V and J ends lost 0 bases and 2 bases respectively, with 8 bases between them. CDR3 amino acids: CASSQDSAGNQPQHF. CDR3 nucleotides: TGTGCCAGCAGCCAAGACAGCGCTGGCAATCAGCCCCAGCATTTT.

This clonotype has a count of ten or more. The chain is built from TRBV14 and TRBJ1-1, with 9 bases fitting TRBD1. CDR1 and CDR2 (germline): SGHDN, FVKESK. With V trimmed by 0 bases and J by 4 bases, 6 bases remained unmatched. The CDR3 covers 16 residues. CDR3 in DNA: TGTGCCAGCAGCCAAGATCGGGACAGGGAGCTCACTGAAGCTTTCTTT. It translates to CASSQDRDRELTEAFF.

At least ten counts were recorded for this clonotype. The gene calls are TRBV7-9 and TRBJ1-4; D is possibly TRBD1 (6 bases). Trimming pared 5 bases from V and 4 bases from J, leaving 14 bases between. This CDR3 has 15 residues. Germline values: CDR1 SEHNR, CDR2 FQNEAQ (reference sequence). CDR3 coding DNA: TGTGCCAGCAGCCCAACGACAGGAATTAATGAAAAACTGTTTTTT. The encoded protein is CASSPTTGINEKLFF. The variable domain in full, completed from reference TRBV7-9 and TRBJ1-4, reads DTGVSQNPRHKITKRGQNVTFRCDPISEHNRLYWYRQTLGQGPEFLTYFQNEAQLEKSRLLSDRFSAERPKGSFSTLEIQRTEQGDSAMYLCASSPTTGINEKLFFGSGTQLSVL.

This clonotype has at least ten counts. This CDR3 is CASSQGRWNEQFF. In DNA, the CDR3 is TGCGCCAGCAGCCAAGGGAGGTGGAATGAGCAGTTCTTC. The chain combines TRBV4-3 with TRBJ2-1; weak D call: TRBD2 (5 bases). Trimming took 1 base from V and 7 from J, leaving 8 bases between them. There are 13 residues in the CDR3. CDR1 is LGHNA, CDR2 YSLEER, per germline.

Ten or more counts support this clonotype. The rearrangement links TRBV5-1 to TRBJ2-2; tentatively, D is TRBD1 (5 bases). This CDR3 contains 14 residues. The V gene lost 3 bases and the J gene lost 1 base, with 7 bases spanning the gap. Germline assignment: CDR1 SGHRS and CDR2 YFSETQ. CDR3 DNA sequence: TGCGCCAGCAGCTCGACAGTGAACACCGGGGAGCTGTTTTTT. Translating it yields CASSSTVNTGELFF.

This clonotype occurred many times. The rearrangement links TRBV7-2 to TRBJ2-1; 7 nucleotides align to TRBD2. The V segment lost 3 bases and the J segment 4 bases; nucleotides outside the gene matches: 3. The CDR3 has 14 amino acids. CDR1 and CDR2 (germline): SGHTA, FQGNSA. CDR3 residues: CASSLKGLYNEQFF. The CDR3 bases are TGTGCCAGCAGCTTGAAGGGACTATACAATGAGCAGTTCTTC.

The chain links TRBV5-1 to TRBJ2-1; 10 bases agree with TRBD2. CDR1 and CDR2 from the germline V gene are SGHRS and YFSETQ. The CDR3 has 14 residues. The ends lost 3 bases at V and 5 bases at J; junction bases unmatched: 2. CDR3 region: CASSSLAGDNEQFF. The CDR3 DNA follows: TGCGCCAGCAGCTCCCTAGCGGGAGACAATGAGCAGTTCTTC.

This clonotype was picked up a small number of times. CDR3 DNA: TGTGCCAGCAGCTTGGCCCAAGGGACAGCAAAACTCTATGGCTACACCTTC. This encodes CASSLAQGTAKLYGYTF. The chain joins TRBV5-5 to TRBJ1-2; 7 bases align to TRBD1. CDR1 and CDR2 (germline): SGHKS, YYEKEE (reference sequence). The CDR3 is made up of 17 amino acids. Trimming cost V 0 bases and J 4 bases; bases outside gene matches: 12.

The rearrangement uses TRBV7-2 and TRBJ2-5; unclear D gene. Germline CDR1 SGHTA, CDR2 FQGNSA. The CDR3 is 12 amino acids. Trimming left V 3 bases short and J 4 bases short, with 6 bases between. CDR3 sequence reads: CASSFGLETQYF. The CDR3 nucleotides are TGTGCCAGCAGCTTCGGGCTAGAGACCCAGTACTTC.

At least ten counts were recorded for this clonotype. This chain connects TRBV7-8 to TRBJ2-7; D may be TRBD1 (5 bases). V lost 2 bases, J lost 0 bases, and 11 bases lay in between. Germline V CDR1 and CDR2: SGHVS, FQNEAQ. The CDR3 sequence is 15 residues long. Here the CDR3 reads CASSLRPGNSYEQYF. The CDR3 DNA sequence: TGTGCCAGCAGCTTAAGGCCAGGGAACTCCTACGAGCAGTACTTC. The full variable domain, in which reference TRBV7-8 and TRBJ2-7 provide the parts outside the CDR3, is GAGVSQSPRYKVAKRGQDVALRCDPISGHVSLFWYQQALGQGPEFLTYFQNEAQLDKSGLPSDRFFAERPEGSVSTLKIQRTQQEDSAVYLCASSLRPGNSYEQYFGPGTRLTVT.

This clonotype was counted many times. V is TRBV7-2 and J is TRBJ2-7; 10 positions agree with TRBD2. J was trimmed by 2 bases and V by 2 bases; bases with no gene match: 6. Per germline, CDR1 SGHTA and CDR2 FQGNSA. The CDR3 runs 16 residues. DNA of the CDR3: TGTGCCAGCAGCTTATTACCACTAGCGGGGCCCTACGAGCAGTACTTC. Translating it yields CASSLLPLAGPYEQYF. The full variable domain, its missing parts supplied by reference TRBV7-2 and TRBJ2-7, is GAGVSQSPSNKVTEKGKDVELRCDPISGHTALYWYRQSLGQGLEFLIYFQGNSAPDKSGLPSDRFSAERTGGSVSTLTIQRTQQEDSAVYLCASSLLPLAGPYEQYFGPGTRLTVT.

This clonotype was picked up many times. CDR3 in amino acids: CASSRTGSSIYF. The CDR3 DNA follows: TGTGCCAGCTCCAGGACGGGCTCTTCGATATATTTT. The V call is TRBV5-6, the J call TRBJ1-3; no clear D gene. CDR1 is SGHDT, CDR2 YYEEEE, per germline. The CDR3 loop spans 12 amino acids. V was trimmed by 7 bases and J by 13 bases, leaving 18 bases between them.

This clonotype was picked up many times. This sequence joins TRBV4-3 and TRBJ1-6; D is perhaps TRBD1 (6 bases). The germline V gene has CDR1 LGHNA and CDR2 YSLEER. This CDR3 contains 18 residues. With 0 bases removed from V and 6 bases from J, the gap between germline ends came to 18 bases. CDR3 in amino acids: CASSQDFSRGGPNSPLHF. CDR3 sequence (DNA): TGCGCCAGCAGCCAAGATTTTTCGAGGGGGGGACCTAATTCACCCCTCCACTTT.

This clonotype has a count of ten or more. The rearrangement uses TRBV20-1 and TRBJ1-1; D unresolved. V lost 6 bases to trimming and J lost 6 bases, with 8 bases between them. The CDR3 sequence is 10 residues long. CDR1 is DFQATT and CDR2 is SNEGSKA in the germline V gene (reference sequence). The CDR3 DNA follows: TGCAGTGCGGGTTTCGCTGAAGCTTTCTTT. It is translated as CSAGFAEAFF.

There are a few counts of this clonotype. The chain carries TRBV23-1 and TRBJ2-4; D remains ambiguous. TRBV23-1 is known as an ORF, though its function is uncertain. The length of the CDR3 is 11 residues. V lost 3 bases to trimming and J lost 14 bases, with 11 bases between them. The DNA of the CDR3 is TGCGCCAGCAGTCATTTGGGCCAGGAGTACTTC. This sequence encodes CASSHLGQEYF.

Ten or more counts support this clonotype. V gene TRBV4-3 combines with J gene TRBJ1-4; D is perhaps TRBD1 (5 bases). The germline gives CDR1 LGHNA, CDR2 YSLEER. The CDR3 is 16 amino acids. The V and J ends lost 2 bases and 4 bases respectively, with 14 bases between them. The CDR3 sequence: CASSQQWDGDNEKLFF. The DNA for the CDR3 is TGCGCCAGCAGCCAACAGTGGGACGGCGATAATGAAAAACTGTTTTTT.

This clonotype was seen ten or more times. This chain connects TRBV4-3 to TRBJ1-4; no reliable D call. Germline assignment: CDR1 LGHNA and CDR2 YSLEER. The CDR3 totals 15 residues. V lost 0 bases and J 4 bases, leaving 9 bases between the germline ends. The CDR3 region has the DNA TGCGCCAGCAGCCAAGAGGCCCTGCGTAATGAAAAACTGTTTTTT. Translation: CASSQEALRNEKLFF.

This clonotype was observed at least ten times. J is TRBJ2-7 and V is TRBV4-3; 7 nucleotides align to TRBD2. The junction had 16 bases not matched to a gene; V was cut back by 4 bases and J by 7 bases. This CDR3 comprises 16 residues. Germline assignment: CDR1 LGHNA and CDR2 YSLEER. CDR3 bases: TGCGCCAGCAGCCGAGGGGAGATGACTAGCTCTAGTGAGCAGTACTTC. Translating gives CASSRGEMTSSSEQYF.

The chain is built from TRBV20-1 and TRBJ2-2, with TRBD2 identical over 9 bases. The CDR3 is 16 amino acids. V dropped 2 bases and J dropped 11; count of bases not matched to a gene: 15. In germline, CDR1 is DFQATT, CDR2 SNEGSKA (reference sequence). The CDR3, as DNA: TGCAGTGCTAGACAGCGGCTAGCGGGGCGTTTTGGAGAGCTGTTTTTT. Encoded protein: CSARQRLAGRFGELFF.

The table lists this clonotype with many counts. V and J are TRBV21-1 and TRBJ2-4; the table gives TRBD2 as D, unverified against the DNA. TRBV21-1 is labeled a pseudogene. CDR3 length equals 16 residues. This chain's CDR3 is CASSLHQRVAKNIQYF. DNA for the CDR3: TGTGCCAGCAGCCTCCACCAGCGGGTGGCCAAAAACATTCAGTACTTC.

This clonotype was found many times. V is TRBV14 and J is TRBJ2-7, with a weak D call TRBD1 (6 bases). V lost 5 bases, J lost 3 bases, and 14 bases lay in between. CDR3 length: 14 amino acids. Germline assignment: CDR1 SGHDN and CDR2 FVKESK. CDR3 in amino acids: CASSSQTGSYEQYF. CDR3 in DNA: TGTGCCAGCAGCTCGCAAACAGGGAGCTACGAGCAGTACTTC.

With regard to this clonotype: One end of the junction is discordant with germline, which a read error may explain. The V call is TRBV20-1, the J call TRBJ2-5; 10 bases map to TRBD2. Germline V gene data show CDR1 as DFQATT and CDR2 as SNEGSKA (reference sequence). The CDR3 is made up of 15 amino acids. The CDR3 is CTAIVLAGAGGTQYF. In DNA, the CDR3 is TGCACTGCTATTGTCCTAGCGGGAGCAGGAGGGACCCAGTACTTC.

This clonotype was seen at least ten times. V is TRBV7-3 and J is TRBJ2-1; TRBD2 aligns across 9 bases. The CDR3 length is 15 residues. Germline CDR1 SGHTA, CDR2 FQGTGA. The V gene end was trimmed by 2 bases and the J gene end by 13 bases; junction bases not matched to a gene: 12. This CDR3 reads CASSLSSGGRAPQFF. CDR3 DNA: TGTGCCAGCAGCTTATCATCCGGCGGGAGGGCCCCCCAGTTCTTC.

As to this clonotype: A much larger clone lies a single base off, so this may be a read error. CDR3 sequence (DNA): TGTGCCAGCAGGGACAGTCTGTTGGAAAAACTGTTTTTT. Translated, it gives CASRDSLLEKLFF. V is TRBV2 and J is TRBJ1-4; D possibly corresponds to TRBD1 (6 bases). Germline CDR1 and CDR2: SNHLY and FYNNEI. The CDR3 is made up of 13 amino acids. V was shortened by 6 bases and J by 8 bases, with 13 bases between the two germline ends.